Each of the 25 T cell receptor beta chains below was sequenced from the same sample in a study of cytotoxic CD8 clonotypes in ibrutinib-treated CLL. Assay: immunoSEQ multiplex PCR; the TCRdb copy retains only in-frame clones and omits some. The sample lists about 92,000 clones; around 77% were seen once. Sequenced material: PBMCs, taken after 24 months of ibrutinib treatment. The receptors stem from a human donor with chronic lymphocytic leukemia.

This clone was observed a single time. As DNA, the CDR3 is TGTGCCAGCACCGGGAGACAAGGCACAGATACGCAGTATTTT. Protein: CASTGRQGTDTQYF. J is TRBJ2-3 and V is TRBV19; D is perhaps TRBD2 (6 bases). This CDR3 has 14 amino acids. CDR1 and CDR2 (germline): LNHDA, SQIVND (reference sequence). V lost 9 bases to trimming and J lost 1 base, with 14 bases between them.

This clone was detected many times. The V call is TRBV5-6, the J call TRBJ2-2; 8 bases are a match to TRBD2. The CDR3 length is 14 residues. V trimming: 6 bases; J trimming: 5 bases; junction bases outside the gene matches: 6. CDR1 and CDR2 from the germline V gene are SGHDT and YYEEEE. The CDR3 is CASTAGGGTGELFF. The CDR3 DNA sequence: TGTGCCAGCACGGCGGGAGGTGGAACCGGGGAGCTGTTTTTT.

The rearrangement joins TRBV6-1 to TRBJ2-5; a weak D match, TRBD1 (6 bases). This CDR3 comprises 16 residues. Trimming left V 0 bases short and J 2 bases short, with 13 bases between. The germline CDR1 and CDR2 sequences are MNHNS and SASEGT. The chain's CDR3 is CASSEAFGRGQETQYF. The CDR3 coding sequence is TGTGCCAGCAGTGAAGCGTTCGGCAGGGGACAAGAGACCCAGTACTTC.

This clone was seen a handful of times. V is TRBV15 and J is TRBJ2-1; no reliable D call. In germline, CDR1 is LNHNV, CDR2 YYDKDF (reference sequence). Trimming stripped 0 bases from V and 3 bases from J, with 6 bases between. This CDR3 is built from 14 residues. The CDR3 reads CATSRDGLYNEQFF. For the CDR3, the DNA is TGTGCCACCAGCAGAGACGGGCTCTACAATGAGCAGTTCTTC.

The rearrangement joins TRBV27 to TRBJ2-7; possibly TRBD2 for D (5 bases). The CDR3 is made up of 13 amino acids. The germline V gene encodes CDR1 MNHEY and CDR2 SMNVEV (reference sequence). V was pared by 6 bases and J by 2 bases, with 11 bases between. The CDR3 DNA is TGTGCCAGCAGGCGGACTGGAACCTACGAGCAGTACTTC. Translated: CASRRTGTYEQYF.

The J gene is TRBJ1-1, the V gene TRBV10-3; D unresolved. There are 11 residues in the CDR3. The germline V and J ends were trimmed by 4 bases and 8 bases, with 8 bases remaining between them. Germline CDR1 reads ENHRY; CDR2 reads SYGVKD. The CDR3 region is CAISGHHEAFF. The CDR3 DNA reads as TGTGCCATCAGTGGACACCACGAAGCTTTCTTT.

The gene calls are TRBV5-1 and TRBJ2-2; 9 bases agree with TRBD2. Germline V gene sequence: CDR1 SGHRS, CDR2 YFSETQ. This CDR3 region has 15 residues. J was trimmed by 2 bases and V by 6 bases; bases with no gene match: 5. The CDR3 DNA is TGCGCCAGCACCCCGACTAGCGGAAACACCGGGGAGCTGTTTTTT. Translation gives CASTPTSGNTGELFF.

This chain connects TRBV5-1 to TRBJ2-3; 8 bases align to TRBD2. CDR3 length: 18 residues. Trimming took 0 bases from V and 0 from J; bases not matched to a gene: 9. Germline CDR1 and CDR2: SGHRS and YFSETQ. CDR3 in amino acids: CASSLALAGTSSTDTQYF. The CDR3 nucleotides are TGCGCCAGCAGCTTGGCTCTAGCGGGCACATCTAGCACAGATACGCAGTATTTT.

V gene TRBV6-6 combines with J gene TRBJ2-1; D remains ambiguous. CDR1 is MNHNY, CDR2 SVGAGI, per germline (reference sequence). The germline V and J ends were trimmed by 2 bases and 4 bases, with 6 bases remaining between them. CDR3 size: 13 residues. CDR3 nucleotide sequence: TGTGCCAGCAGTTACGGGGAATACAATGAGCAGTTCTTC. Protein product: CASSYGEYNEQFF.

This rearrangement joins TRBV7-9 to TRBJ2-2; 10 bases agree with TRBD1. Losses at the gene ends were 7 bases for V and 5 bases for J; bases not matched to a gene: 7. Germline-derived CDR1 and CDR2 are SEHNR and FQNEAQ (reference sequence). This CDR3 region has 15 residues. This CDR3 is CASKGTGAVTGELFF. CDR3 sequence (DNA): TGTGCCAGCAAAGGGACAGGGGCTGTTACCGGGGAGCTGTTTTTT.

The rearrangement uses TRBV5-1 and TRBJ2-7; D might be TRBD1 or TRBD2, each matching 6 bases. Germline CDR1 SGHRS, CDR2 YFSETQ. V dropped 3 bases and J dropped 5 bases, with 18 bases sitting between them. CDR3 length: 15 residues. The CDR3 region is CASSSPGARIHEQYF. In DNA form, the CDR3 reads TGCGCCAGCAGCTCCCCGGGGGCGCGTATCCACGAGCAGTACTTC.

V is TRBV7-2 and J is TRBJ2-7; possibly TRBD2 for D (5 bases). Germline V CDR1 and CDR2: SGHTA, FQGNSA. This CDR3 contains 14 residues. V was shortened by 3 bases and J by 3 bases, with 12 bases between the two germline ends. CDR3 nucleotides: TGTGCCAGCAGCTTGGGAGCTAACGGCTACGAGCAGTACTTC. Translated: CASSLGANGYEQYF.

The V call is TRBV30, the J call TRBJ2-3; 9 bases agree with TRBD2. The CDR3 totals 15 residues. In germline, CDR1 is GTSNPN, CDR2 SVGIG (reference sequence). V gave up 2 bases and J gave up 1 base; unmatched junction bases: 4. This CDR3 reads CAWSKTSGGTDTQYF. The CDR3 DNA reads as TGTGCCTGGAGTAAGACTAGCGGAGGCACAGATACGCAGTATTTT.

The rearrangement joins TRBV7-9 to TRBJ2-1; no clear D gene. The CDR3 totals 11 residues. CDR1 is SEHNR and CDR2 is FQNEAQ in the germline V gene (reference sequence). V lost 5 bases and J lost 6, with 5 bases in between. The CDR3 sequence: CASSRTNEQFF. CDR3 nucleotide sequence: TGTGCCAGCAGCCGTACCAATGAGCAGTTCTTC. The full variable domain, in which reference TRBV7-9 and TRBJ2-1 provide the parts outside the CDR3, is DTGVSQNPRHKITKRGQNVTFRCDPISEHNRLYWYRQTLGQGPEFLTYFQNEAQLEKSRLLSDRFSAERPKGSFSTLEIQRTEQGDSAMYLCASSRTNEQFFGPGTRLTVL.

The V and J genes are TRBV7-8 and TRBJ2-2, with 14 positions matching TRBD2. Germline CDR1 and CDR2: SGHVS and FQNEAQ. The trim removed 1 base at V and 1 base at J, leaving 5 bases unmatched. The CDR3 contains 19 residues. Here the CDR3 reads CASSLVGLAGEGNTGELFF. The DNA of the CDR3 is TGTGCCAGCAGCTTAGTGGGACTAGCGGGAGAGGGGAACACCGGGGAGCTGTTTTTT.

The rearrangement uses TRBV27 and TRBJ1-5; 7 bases map to TRBD1. After removal of 3 bases from V and 4 bases from J, the junction contained 6 bases not matched to a gene. Per germline, CDR1 MNHEY and CDR2 SMNVEV (reference sequence). The CDR3 totals 15 residues. CDR3 nucleotides: TGTGCCAGCAGTTTGGCCGGGACAGCAAATCAGCCCCAGCATTTT. This translates into CASSLAGTANQPQHF.

The V call is TRBV5-4, the J call TRBJ2-5, with 8 positions matching TRBD1. CDR1 is SGHNT, CDR2 YYREEE, per germline (reference sequence). The CDR3 is 13 amino acids. Trimming at V came to 5 bases and at J to 5 bases, leaving 5 bases not matched to a gene. CDR3 nucleotide sequence: TGTGCCAGCAGTCTGGACAGGGTTGAGACCCAGTACTTC. It specifies CASSLDRVETQYF.

The rearrangement links TRBV15 to TRBJ2-1; 11 bases are a match to TRBD1. Per the germline V gene, CDR1 is LNHNV and CDR2 is YYDKDF (reference sequence). Germline trimming cut 4 bases from V and 5 bases from J; bases unmatched to any gene: 7. The CDR3 has 16 amino acids. CDR3 bases: TGTGCCACCAGCAACACCGGGACAGGGGGGCACAATGAGCAGTTCTTC. As protein: CATSNTGTGGHNEQFF.

The chain employs TRBV10-3 and TRBJ1-2, with no clear D. Trimming took 0 bases from V and 4 from J, leaving 6 bases between them. The CDR3 is 13 residues long. Germline CDR1 is ENHRY and CDR2 is SYGVKD. For the CDR3, the DNA is TGTGCCATCAGTGAGTCCACAGTCTATGGCTACACCTTC. The encoded protein is CAISESTVYGYTF.

J is TRBJ2-5 and V is TRBV29-1, with a weak D call TRBD1 (7 bases). V shed 0 bases and J shed 3 bases, with 17 bases lying between them. Germline values: CDR1 SQVTM, CDR2 ANQGSEA. The CDR3 loop spans 16 amino acids. CDR3 residues: CSVEDLGAGQKETQYF. The CDR3 coding sequence is TGCAGCGTTGAAGATCTTGGGGCGGGACAGAAAGAGACCCAGTACTTC.

This clone has just one count. The CDR3 nucleotides are TGCGCCAGCAGCTTGGGGGGACCGAACACTAATCAGCCCCAGCATTTT. It translates to CASSLGGPNTNQPQHF. The V and J genes are TRBV5-1 and TRBJ1-5; D is perhaps TRBD1 (5 bases). Trimming took 0 bases from V and 4 from J, leaving 14 bases between them. In germline, CDR1 is SGHRS, CDR2 YFSETQ. The CDR3 spans 16 residues.

This clone came up once. This specimen includes other DNA sequences encoding the same CDR3. V usage is TRBV19 and J usage is TRBJ1-5; D is unclear. V lost 3 bases and J 0 bases, leaving 9 bases between the germline ends. This CDR3 comprises 15 residues. Germline assignment: CDR1 LNHDA and CDR2 SQIVND (reference sequence). Written as DNA, the CDR3 is TGTGCCAGTAGTATCGGCCGGTATAGCAATCAGCCCCAGCATTTT. This translates into CASSIGRYSNQPQHF. The full variable domain, in which reference TRBV19 and TRBJ1-5 provide the parts outside the CDR3, is DGGITQSPKYLFRKEGQNVTLSCEQNLNHDAMYWYRQDPGQGLRLIYYSQIVNDFQKGDIAEGYSVSREKKESFPLTVTSAQKNPTAFYLCASSIGRYSNQPQHFGDGTRLSIL.

Comments on this clone: Within the sample, other DNA sequences also encode this same CDR3. The CDR3 region has the DNA TGTGCCAGCAGCTTATCTTACGAGCAGTACTTC. This encodes CASSLSYEQYF. This chain uses TRBV7-9 with TRBJ2-7; D is uncertain. Between the trimmed V and J ends, which lost 2 bases and 4 bases, there was a span of 3 bases. Germline assignment: CDR1 SEHNR and CDR2 FQNEAQ (reference sequence). The CDR3 is 11 amino acids. The variable domain in full, completed from reference TRBV7-9 and TRBJ2-7, reads DTGVSQNPRHKITKRGQNVTFRCDPISEHNRLYWYRQTLGQGPEFLTYFQNEAQLEKSRLLSDRFSAERPKGSFSTLEIQRTEQGDSAMYLCASSLSYEQYFGPGTRLTVT.

This clone was recorded once. The chain uses TRBV6-6 and TRBJ2-3; D might be TRBD2 (5 bases). CDR1 is MNHNY, CDR2 SVGAGI, per germline (reference sequence). The CDR3 consists of 15 residues. V was trimmed by 7 bases and J by 1 base, leaving 15 bases between them. CDR3 nucleotides: TGTGCCAGCACCTCGGGCGGGCAGGGCACAGATACGCAGTATTTT. Translation gives CASTSGGQGTDTQYF.

The V and J genes are TRBV19 and TRBJ1-1; possible D gene TRBD1, 5 bases. The CDR3 covers 14 residues. Trimming took off 5 bases at V and 5 bases at J, with 15 bases between the two ends. Germline values: CDR1 LNHDA, CDR2 SQIVND (reference sequence). CDR3 in DNA: TGTGCCAGTAGTTCCCCTACAGGAGGTACTGAAGCTTTCTTT. Protein product: CASSSPTGGTEAFF. The full variable domain, rest sourced from reference TRBV19 and TRBJ1-1, is DGGITQSPKYLFRKEGQNVTLSCEQNLNHDAMYWYRQDPGQGLRLIYYSQIVNDFQKGDIAEGYSVSREKKESFPLTVTSAQKNPTAFYLCASSSPTGGTEAFFGQGTRLTVV.